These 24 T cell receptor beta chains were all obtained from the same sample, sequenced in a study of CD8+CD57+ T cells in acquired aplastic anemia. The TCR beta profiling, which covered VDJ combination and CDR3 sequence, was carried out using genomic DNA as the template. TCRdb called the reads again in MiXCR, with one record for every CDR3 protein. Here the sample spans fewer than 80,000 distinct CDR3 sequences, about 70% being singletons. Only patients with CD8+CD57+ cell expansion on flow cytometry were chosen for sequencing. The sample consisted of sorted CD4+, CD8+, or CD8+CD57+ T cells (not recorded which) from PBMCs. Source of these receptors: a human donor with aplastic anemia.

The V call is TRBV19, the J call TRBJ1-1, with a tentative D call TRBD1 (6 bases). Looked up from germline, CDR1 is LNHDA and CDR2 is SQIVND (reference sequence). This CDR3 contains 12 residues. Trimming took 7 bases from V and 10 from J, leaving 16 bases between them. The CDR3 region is CASTKGGQGAFF. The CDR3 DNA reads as TGTGCCAGTACCAAGGGGGGCCAGGGAGCTTTCTTT. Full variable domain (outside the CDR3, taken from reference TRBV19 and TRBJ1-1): DGGITQSPKYLFRKEGQNVTLSCEQNLNHDAMYWYRQDPGQGLRLIYYSQIVNDFQKGDIAEGYSVSREKKESFPLTVTSAQKNPTAFYLCASTKGGQGAFFGQGTRLTVV.

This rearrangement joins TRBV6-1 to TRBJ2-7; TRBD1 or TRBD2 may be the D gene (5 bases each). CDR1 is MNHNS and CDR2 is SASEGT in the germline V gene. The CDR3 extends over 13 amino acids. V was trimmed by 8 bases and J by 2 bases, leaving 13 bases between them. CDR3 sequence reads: CASGDRAPYEQYF. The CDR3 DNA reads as TGTGCCAGCGGGGACCGGGCCCCCTACGAGCAGTACTTC.

For the CDR3, the DNA is TGCAGTGCTAGAGATACGTGGGAATGGAAGAACACTGAAGCTTTCTTT. This encodes CSARDTWEWKNTEAFF. This chain joins TRBV20-1 and TRBJ1-1, with unresolved D. Deletions cut 0 bases from V and 1 base from J, with 15 bases between. This CDR3 has 16 amino acids. Germline values: CDR1 DFQATT, CDR2 SNEGSKA (reference sequence).

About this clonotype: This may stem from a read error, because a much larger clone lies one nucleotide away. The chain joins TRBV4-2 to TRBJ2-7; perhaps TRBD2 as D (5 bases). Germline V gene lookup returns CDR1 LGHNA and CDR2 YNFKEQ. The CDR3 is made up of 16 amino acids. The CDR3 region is CASGQRGILGTYEQYF. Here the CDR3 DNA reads TGTGCCAGCGGCCAAAGAGGGATTCTTGGGACCTACGAGCAGTACTTC.

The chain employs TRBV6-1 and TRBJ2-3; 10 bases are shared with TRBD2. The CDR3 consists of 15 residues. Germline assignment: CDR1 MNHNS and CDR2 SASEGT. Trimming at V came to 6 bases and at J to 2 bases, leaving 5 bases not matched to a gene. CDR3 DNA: TGTGCCAGCAGGGAACTAGCGGGGACCACAGATACGCAGTATTTT. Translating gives CASRELAGTTDTQYF.

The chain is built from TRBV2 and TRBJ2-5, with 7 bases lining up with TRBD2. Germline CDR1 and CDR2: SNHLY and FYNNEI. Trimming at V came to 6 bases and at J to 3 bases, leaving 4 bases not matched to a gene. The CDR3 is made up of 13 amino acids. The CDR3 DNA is TGTGCCAGCAGGGGGCTAGCGGAAGAGACCCAGTACTTC. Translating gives CASRGLAEETQYF.

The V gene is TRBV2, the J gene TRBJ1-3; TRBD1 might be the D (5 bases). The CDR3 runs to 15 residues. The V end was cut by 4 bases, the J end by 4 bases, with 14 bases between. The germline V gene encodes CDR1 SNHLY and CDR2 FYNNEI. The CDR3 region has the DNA TGTGCCAGCAGTGTTACGGGGCCGCCCGGAAACACCATATATTTT. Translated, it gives CASSVTGPPGNTIYF.

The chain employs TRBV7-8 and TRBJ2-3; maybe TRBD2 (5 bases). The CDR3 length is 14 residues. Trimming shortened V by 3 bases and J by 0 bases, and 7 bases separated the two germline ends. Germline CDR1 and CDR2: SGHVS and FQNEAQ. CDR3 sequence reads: CASSFGLSTDTQYF. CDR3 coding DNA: TGTGCCAGCAGCTTTGGACTGAGCACAGATACGCAGTATTTT.

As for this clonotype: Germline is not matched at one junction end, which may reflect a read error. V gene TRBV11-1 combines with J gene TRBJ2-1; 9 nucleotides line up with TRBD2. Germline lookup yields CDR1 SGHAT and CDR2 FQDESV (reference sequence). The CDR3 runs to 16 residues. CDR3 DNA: TGTGCCAGCAGCGTAGCAGCGGGGGGAACCTACAATGAGCAGTTCTTC. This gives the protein CASSVAAGGTYNEQFF.

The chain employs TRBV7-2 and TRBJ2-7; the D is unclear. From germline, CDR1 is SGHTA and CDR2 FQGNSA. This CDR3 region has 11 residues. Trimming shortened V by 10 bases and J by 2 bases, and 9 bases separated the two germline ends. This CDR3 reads CATAETYEQYF. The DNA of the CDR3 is TGTGCCACGGCGGAAACCTACGAGCAGTACTTC.

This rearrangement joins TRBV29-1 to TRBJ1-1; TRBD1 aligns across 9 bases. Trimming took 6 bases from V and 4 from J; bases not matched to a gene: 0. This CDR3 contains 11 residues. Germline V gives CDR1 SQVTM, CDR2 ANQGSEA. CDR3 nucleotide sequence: TGCAGCGTGGACAGGGGCACTGAAGCTTTCTTT. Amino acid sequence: CSVDRGTEAFF.

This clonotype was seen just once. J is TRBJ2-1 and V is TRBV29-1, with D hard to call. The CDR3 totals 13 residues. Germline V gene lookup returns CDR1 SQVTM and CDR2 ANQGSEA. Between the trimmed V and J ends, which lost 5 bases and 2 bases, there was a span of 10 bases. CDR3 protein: CSVRSATYNEQFF. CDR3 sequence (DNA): TGCAGCGTTAGGAGCGCTACCTACAATGAGCAGTTCTTC.

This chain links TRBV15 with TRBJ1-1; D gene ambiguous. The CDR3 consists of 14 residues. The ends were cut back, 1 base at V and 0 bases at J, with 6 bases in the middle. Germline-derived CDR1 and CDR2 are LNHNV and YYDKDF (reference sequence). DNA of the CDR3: TGTGCCACCAGCAGAGCCATCATGAACACTGAAGCTTTCTTT. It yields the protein CATSRAIMNTEAFF.

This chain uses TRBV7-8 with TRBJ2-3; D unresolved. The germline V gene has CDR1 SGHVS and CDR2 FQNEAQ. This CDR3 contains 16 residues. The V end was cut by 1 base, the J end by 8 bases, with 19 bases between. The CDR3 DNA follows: TGTGCCAGCAGCTTAGAAGCCCAATTGGTCAAGGGTACGCAGTATTTT. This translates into CASSLEAQLVKGTQYF.

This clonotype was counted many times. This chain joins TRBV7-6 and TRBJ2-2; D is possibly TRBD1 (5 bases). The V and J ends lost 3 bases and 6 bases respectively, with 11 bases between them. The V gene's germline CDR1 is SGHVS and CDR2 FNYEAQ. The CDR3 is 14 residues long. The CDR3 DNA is TGTGCCAGCAGCTTGGTAGGGGTTCCCGGGGAGCTGTTTTTT. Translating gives CASSLVGVPGELFF.

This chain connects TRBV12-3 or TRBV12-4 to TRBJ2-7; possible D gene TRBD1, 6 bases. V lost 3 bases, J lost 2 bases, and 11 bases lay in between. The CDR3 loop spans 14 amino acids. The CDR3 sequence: CASSFQAGAYEQYF. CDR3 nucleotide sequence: TGTGCCAGCAGTTTTCAGGCAGGGGCCTACGAGCAGTACTTC.

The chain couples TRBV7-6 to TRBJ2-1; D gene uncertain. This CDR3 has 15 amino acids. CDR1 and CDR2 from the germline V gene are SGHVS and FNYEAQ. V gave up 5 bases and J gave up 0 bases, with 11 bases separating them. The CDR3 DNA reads TGTGCCAGCAGCGTCGGTGCTGCCTCCTACAATGAGCAGTTCTTC. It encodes CASSVGAASYNEQFF.

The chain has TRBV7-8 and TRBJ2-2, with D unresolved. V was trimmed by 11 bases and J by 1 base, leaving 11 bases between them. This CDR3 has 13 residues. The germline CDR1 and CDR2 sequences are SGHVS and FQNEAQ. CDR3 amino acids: CADRPMNTGELFF. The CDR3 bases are TGTGCCGACCGCCCGATGAACACCGGGGAGCTGTTTTTT.

The CDR3 DNA reads as TGTGCCAGCAGTGAATCCAACAGATTGAATGAGCAGTTCTTC. Its protein product is CASSESNRLNEQFF. V gene TRBV25-1 combines with J gene TRBJ2-1; D gene unclear. Trimming took off 1 base at V and 7 bases at J, with 11 bases between the two ends. The CDR3 consists of 14 residues. Germline loops: CDR1 MGHDK, CDR2 SYGVNS.

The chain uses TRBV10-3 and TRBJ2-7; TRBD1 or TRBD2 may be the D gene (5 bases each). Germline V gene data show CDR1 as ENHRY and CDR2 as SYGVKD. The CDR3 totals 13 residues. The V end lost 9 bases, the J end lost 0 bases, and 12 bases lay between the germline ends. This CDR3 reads CAIRDESSYEQYF. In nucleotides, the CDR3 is TGTGCCATTAGGGACGAGAGCTCCTACGAGCAGTACTTC.

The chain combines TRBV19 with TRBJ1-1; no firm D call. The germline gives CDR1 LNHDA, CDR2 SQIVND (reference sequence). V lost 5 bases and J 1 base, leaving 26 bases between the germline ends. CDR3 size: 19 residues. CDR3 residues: CASSPLYFVEGRTNTEAFF. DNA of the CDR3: TGTGCCAGTAGTCCTTTATATTTCGTTGAGGGTCGGACGAACACTGAAGCTTTCTTT.

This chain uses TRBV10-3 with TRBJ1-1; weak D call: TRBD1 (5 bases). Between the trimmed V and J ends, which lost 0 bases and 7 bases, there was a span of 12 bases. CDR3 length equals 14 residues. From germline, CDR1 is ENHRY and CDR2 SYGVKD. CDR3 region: CAISESRRDIEAFF. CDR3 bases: TGTGCCATCAGTGAGTCTCGCAGGGATATTGAAGCTTTCTTT.

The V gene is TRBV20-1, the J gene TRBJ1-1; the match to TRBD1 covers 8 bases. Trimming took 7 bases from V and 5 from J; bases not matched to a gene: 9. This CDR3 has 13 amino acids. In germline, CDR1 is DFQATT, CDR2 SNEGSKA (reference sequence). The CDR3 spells CSVLGQGRTEAFF. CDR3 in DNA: TGCAGTGTCCTCGGACAGGGACGGACTGAAGCTTTCTTT.

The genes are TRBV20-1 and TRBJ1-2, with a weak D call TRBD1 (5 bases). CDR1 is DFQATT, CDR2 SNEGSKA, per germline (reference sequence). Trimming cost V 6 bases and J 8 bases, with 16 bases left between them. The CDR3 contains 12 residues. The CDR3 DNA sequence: TGCAGTGCCGGGCCAGGGTACGGGGGCTACACCTTC. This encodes CSAGPGYGGYTF.